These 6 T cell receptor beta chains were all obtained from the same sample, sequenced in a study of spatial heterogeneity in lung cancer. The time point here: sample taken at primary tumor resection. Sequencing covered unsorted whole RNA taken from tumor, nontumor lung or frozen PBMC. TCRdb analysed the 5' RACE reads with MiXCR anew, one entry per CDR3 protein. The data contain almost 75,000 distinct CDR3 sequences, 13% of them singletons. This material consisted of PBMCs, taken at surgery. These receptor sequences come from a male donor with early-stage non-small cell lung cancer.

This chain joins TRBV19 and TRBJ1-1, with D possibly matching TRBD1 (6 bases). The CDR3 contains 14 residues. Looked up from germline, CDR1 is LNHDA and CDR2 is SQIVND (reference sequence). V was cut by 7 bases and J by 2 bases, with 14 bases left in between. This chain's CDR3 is CASTPTGINTEAFF. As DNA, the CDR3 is TGTGCCAGTACCCCGACAGGAATTAACACTGAAGCTTTCTTT.

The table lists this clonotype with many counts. DNA for the CDR3: TGCGCCACCCGAGGGGCGGGGGAAAACATTCAGTACTTC. Amino acid sequence: CATRGAGENIQYF. This sequence joins TRBV10-2 and TRBJ2-4; TRBD2 matches 7 bases. V trimming: 10 bases; J trimming: 5 bases; junction bases outside the gene matches: 8. The CDR3 loop spans 13 amino acids. The V gene's germline CDR1 is WSHSY and CDR2 SAAADI.

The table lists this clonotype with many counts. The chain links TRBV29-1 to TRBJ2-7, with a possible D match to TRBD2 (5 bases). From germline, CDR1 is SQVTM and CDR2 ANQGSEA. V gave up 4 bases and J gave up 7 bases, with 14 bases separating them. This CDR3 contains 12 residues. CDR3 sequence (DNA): TGCAGCGTTGGTCGGACTCCCGGGGAGCAGTACTTC. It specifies CSVGRTPGEQYF.

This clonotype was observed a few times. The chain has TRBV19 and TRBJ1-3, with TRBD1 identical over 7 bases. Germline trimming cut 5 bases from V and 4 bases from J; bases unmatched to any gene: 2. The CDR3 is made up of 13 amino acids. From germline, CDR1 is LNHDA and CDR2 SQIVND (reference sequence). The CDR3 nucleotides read TGTGCCAGTAGTGGGACAGCCGGAAACACCATATATTTT. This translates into CASSGTAGNTIYF.

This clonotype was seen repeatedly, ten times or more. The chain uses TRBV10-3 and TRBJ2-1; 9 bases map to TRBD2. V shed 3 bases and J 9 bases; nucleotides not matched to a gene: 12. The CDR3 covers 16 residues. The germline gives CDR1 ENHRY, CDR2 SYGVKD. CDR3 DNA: TGTGCCATCAGTGAAGGTACTAGCGGGTCCCGAGGTGAGCAGTTCTTC. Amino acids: CAISEGTSGSRGEQFF.

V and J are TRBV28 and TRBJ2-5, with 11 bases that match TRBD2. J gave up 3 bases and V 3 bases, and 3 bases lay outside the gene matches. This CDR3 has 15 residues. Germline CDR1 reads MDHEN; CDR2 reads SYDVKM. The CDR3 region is CASSLTLAGEETQYF. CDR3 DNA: TGTGCCAGCAGTTTGACACTAGCGGGAGAAGAGACCCAGTACTTC. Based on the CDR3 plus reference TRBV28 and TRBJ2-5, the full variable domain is DVKVTQSSRYLVKRTGEKVFLECVQDMDHENMFWYRQDPGLGLRLIYFSYDVKMKEKGDIPEGYSVSREKKERFSLILESASTNQTSMYLCASSLTLAGEETQYFGPGTRLLVL.